Following are 32 T cell receptor beta chains from one sample sequenced in a study of blood T cell repertoires in COVID-19. The method was immunoSEQ multiplex PCR; TCRdb's version includes in-frame clones alone and lacks a portion of them. Of tens of thousands of clones listed, 86% are singletons. The sequencing sample was made of peripheral blood. The receptor set was obtained from a human donor in a cohort sampled during active COVID-19.

This chain uses TRBV4-1 with TRBJ2-1, with 7 bases aligning to TRBD2. CDR3 length: 16 amino acids. J was trimmed by 3 bases and V by 1 base; bases with no gene match: 6. Germline V gene sequence: CDR1 MGHRA, CDR2 YSYEKL. CDR3 protein: CASSQGLAASYNEQFF. The DNA for the CDR3 is TGCGCCAGCAGCCAAGGACTAGCAGCCAGCTACAATGAGCAGTTCTTC.

The rearrangement joins TRBV11-3 to TRBJ2-5; 8 nucleotides align to TRBD2. The J segment lost 5 bases and the V segment lost 1 base, leaving 9 bases of the junction unmatched. This CDR3 comprises 16 residues. From germline, CDR1 is SGHNT and CDR2 YENEEA. The CDR3 spells CASSLGLRGVVETQYF. Written as DNA, the CDR3 is TGTGCCAGCAGCTTAGGTCTGCGGGGGGTCGTGGAGACCCAGTACTTC.

The chain links TRBV29-1 to TRBJ2-1; D gene unclear. The germline gives CDR1 SQVTM, CDR2 ANQGSEA. The V and J ends lost 0 bases and 2 bases respectively, with 11 bases between them. This CDR3 spans 15 amino acids. CDR3 DNA: TGCAGCGTTGAAGATCTGGCAGGCACCTACAATGAGCAGTTCTTC. Translated, it gives CSVEDLAGTYNEQFF.

This chain connects TRBV5-6 to TRBJ2-2, with 7 bases matching TRBD2. CDR3 length equals 16 residues. With 4 bases clipped from V and 7 bases from J, the junction kept 13 bases outside the gene matches. In germline, CDR1 is SGHDT, CDR2 YYEEEE. CDR3 amino acids: CASSPGGVLGIGELFF. The CDR3 nucleotides are TGTGCCAGCAGCCCGGGAGGTGTTCTCGGTATCGGGGAGCTGTTTTTT. The full variable domain, rest sourced from reference TRBV5-6 and TRBJ2-2, is DAGVTQSPTHLIKTRGQQVTLRCSPKSGHDTVSWYQQALGQGPQFIFQYYEEEERQRGNFPDRFSGHQFPNYSSELNVNALLLGDSALYLCASSPGGVLGIGELFFGEGSRLTVL.

The V call is TRBV28, the J call TRBJ1-2; D ambiguous. The CDR3 sequence is 13 residues long. The V end lost 2 bases, the J end lost 7 bases, and 11 bases lay between the germline ends. Germline V gene sequence: CDR1 MDHEN, CDR2 SYDVKM. The CDR3 DNA reads TGTGCCAGCAGTTTAGGCCCCCATACTGGCTACACCTTC. As protein: CASSLGPHTGYTF.

The genes are TRBV27 and TRBJ2-7, with 11 bases matching TRBD1. The germline V gene encodes CDR1 MNHEY and CDR2 SMNVEV (reference sequence). The CDR3 has 15 amino acids. Trimming took 2 bases from V and 3 from J; bases not matched to a gene: 3. The CDR3 DNA sequence: TGTGCCAGCAGTTTAGGGACAGGGGGGGGCTACGAGCAGTACTTC. This gives the protein CASSLGTGGGYEQYF.

The rearrangement links TRBV7-8 to TRBJ2-2; weak D call: TRBD2 (6 bases). V shed 1 base and J shed 3 bases, with 6 bases lying between them. The CDR3 is made up of 14 amino acids. Germline CDR1 is SGHVS and CDR2 is FQNEAQ. The CDR3 loop is CASSLVADTGELFF. CDR3 nucleotides: TGTGCCAGCAGCTTAGTAGCGGACACCGGGGAGCTGTTTTTT.

The chain is built from TRBV7-3 and TRBJ2-3; 7 bases agree with TRBD2. The V gene's germline CDR1 is SGHTA and CDR2 FQGTGA. This CDR3 has 13 residues. The trim removed 5 bases at V and 2 bases at J, leaving 1 base unmatched. The CDR3 is CASSRLATDTQYF. CDR3 DNA sequence: TGTGCCAGCAGCCGACTAGCCACAGATACGCAGTATTTT.

This clone was counted once. The gene calls are TRBV7-2 and TRBJ2-7, with a possible D match to TRBD2 (6 bases). This CDR3 contains 16 residues. CDR1 SGHTA and CDR2 FQGNSA come from the germline V gene. V was shortened by 1 base and J by 0 bases, with 13 bases between the two germline ends. The CDR3 nucleotides read TGTGCCAGCAGCTTAGTGGTGGGGGGAACCTCCTACGAGCAGTACTTC. Translation gives CASSLVVGGTSYEQYF.

V and J are TRBV5-1 and TRBJ2-7; 9 bases are shared with TRBD2. V lost 3 bases, J lost 6 bases, and 13 bases stayed unmatched. Germline V CDR1 and CDR2: SGHRS, YFSETQ. The CDR3 is made up of 16 amino acids. CDR3: CASSSQAQRGVGEQYF. For the CDR3, the DNA is TGCGCCAGCAGCTCACAAGCTCAGCGGGGGGTGGGCGAGCAGTACTTC.

This clone was detected once. V and J are TRBV13 and TRBJ2-7; 10 nucleotides agree with TRBD1. The trim removed 5 bases at V and 3 bases at J, leaving 10 bases unmatched. The germline CDR1 and CDR2 sequences are PRHDT and FYEKMQ (reference sequence). CDR3 size: 16 residues. CDR3 protein: CASSGPGTGALYEQYF. The CDR3 DNA sequence: TGTGCCAGCAGCGGACCCGGGACAGGGGCTCTCTACGAGCAGTACTTC.

The chain employs TRBV9 and TRBJ1-1; TRBD1 aligns across 8 bases. In germline, CDR1 is SGDLS, CDR2 YYNGEE. Unmatched junction bases numbered 16, after V lost 3 bases and J lost 6 bases. The CDR3 covers 17 residues. CDR3 coding DNA: TGTGCCAGCAGCGCCTTCAGGGGGCCGAGTATGGGTGCTGAAGCTTTCTTT. This gives the protein CASSAFRGPSMGAEAFF.

The CDR3 bases are TGTGCCAGCAGTACGCAAGCGGGGGGGCTTGAGCAGTTCTTC. Its protein product is CASSTQAGGLEQFF. V usage is TRBV6-4 and J usage is TRBJ2-1; 10 bases line up with TRBD2. The CDR3 has 14 amino acids. V lost 5 bases and J lost 9; bases outside the gene matches: 7. Germline CDR1 reads MRHNA; CDR2 reads SNTAGT.

J is TRBJ1-1 and V is TRBV3-1 (or the pseudogene TRBV3-2); 7 positions agree with TRBD1. This CDR3 contains 14 residues. The germline CDR1 and CDR2 sequences are LGHDT and YNNKEL (reference sequence). J was trimmed by 5 bases and V by 4 bases; bases with no gene match: 7. The CDR3 DNA reads as TGTGCCAGCAGCCCACAGGGGAAAGGGACTGAAGCTTTCTTT. This codes for CASSPQGKGTEAFF.

V is TRBV9 and J is TRBJ2-1; 13 bases line up with TRBD2. The V gene end was trimmed by 3 bases and the J gene end by 3 bases; junction bases not matched to a gene: 6. Germline lookup yields CDR1 SGDLS and CDR2 YYNGEE. The CDR3 spans 17 residues. CDR3 nucleotides: TGTGCCAGCAGCGCCTACGGGACTAGCGGGATCTACAATGAGCAGTTCTTC. Its translation is CASSAYGTSGIYNEQFF.

V and J are TRBV4-3 and TRBJ2-1, with D uncertain. The V and J ends lost 1 base and 10 bases respectively, with 11 bases between them. This CDR3 spans 13 amino acids. Germline V lookup: CDR1 LGHNA, CDR2 YSLEER. The CDR3 DNA follows: TGCGCCAGCAGCCAAGGAAGGTTCGGGGAGCAGTTCTTC. Protein product: CASSQGRFGEQFF.

The CDR3 protein is CATSRDRQGTGNTIYF. The CDR3 DNA reads TGTGCCACCAGCAGAGATCGACAGGGGACTGGAAACACCATATATTTT. V and J are TRBV15 and TRBJ1-3, with 8 nucleotides matching TRBD1. This CDR3 spans 16 amino acids. From germline, CDR1 is LNHNV and CDR2 YYDKDF (reference sequence). The junction had 3 bases not matched to a gene; V was cut back by 0 bases and J by 2 bases.

The chain links TRBV10-3 to TRBJ2-1; 8 bases align to TRBD1. CDR1 and CDR2 (germline): ENHRY, SYGVKD. The V segment lost 2 bases and the J segment 7 bases; nucleotides outside the gene matches: 4. The CDR3 has 14 amino acids. The CDR3 region has the DNA TGTGCCATCAGTGAGGCAGGGGGCGGGAATGAGCAGTTCTTC. It translates to CAISEAGGGNEQFF.

The chain recombines TRBV5-5 with TRBJ2-7; tentatively, D is TRBD2 (6 bases). Between the trimmed V and J ends, which lost 4 bases and 3 bases, there was a span of 17 bases. Germline CDR1 is SGHKS and CDR2 is YYEKEE (reference sequence). This CDR3 comprises 15 residues. The CDR3, as DNA: TGTGCCAGCAGCCGCCGAGGGGCGGGAAGCTACGAGCAGTACTTC. This translates into CASSRRGAGSYEQYF.

J is TRBJ2-2 and V is TRBV6-6; D unresolved. This CDR3 comprises 14 residues. V lost 6 bases and J 2 bases, leaving 10 bases between the germline ends. Looked up from germline, CDR1 is MNHNY and CDR2 is SVGAGI (reference sequence). The CDR3 DNA reads TGTGCCAGCAGCCGCACAGACAACACCGGGGAGCTGTTTTTT. Protein: CASSRTDNTGELFF.

This clone was observed a few times. This chain connects TRBV19 to TRBJ1-5; TRBD1 matches 8 bases. There are 16 residues in the CDR3. V trimming: 8 bases; J trimming: 2 bases; junction bases outside the gene matches: 11. Germline CDR1 is LNHDA and CDR2 is SQIVND (reference sequence). The CDR3 sequence is CASRHSGGSGNQPQHF. In DNA form, the CDR3 reads TGTGCCAGTCGCCACTCAGGGGGCAGTGGCAATCAGCCCCAGCATTTT.

The chain uses TRBV7-2 and TRBJ1-3; a possible D gene is TRBD1 (6 bases). With 4 bases removed from V and 2 bases from J, the gap between germline ends came to 9 bases. This CDR3 is 14 amino acids long. Looked up from germline, CDR1 is SGHTA and CDR2 is FQGNSA. CDR3 in amino acids: CASSWGLTGNTIYF. In DNA form, the CDR3 reads TGTGCCAGCAGCTGGGGGCTTACTGGAAACACCATATATTTT.

The chain carries TRBV11-3 and TRBJ1-4; D is uncertain. The CDR3 is 14 residues long. V shed 3 bases and J shed 0 bases, with 5 bases lying between them. The germline V gene encodes CDR1 SGHNT and CDR2 YENEEA. This chain's CDR3 is CASSFRTTNEKLFF. In DNA form, the CDR3 reads TGTGCCAGCAGCTTCAGGACAACTAATGAAAAACTGTTTTTT.

The rearrangement links TRBV5-5 to TRBJ2-5, with D maybe TRBD2 (5 bases). This CDR3 comprises 14 residues. The V end was cut by 4 bases, the J end by 0 bases, with 10 bases between. CDR1 is SGHKS, CDR2 YYEKEE, per germline (reference sequence). CDR3 protein: CASSIRGYQETQYF. The CDR3 DNA reads TGTGCCAGCAGCATCCGGGGATACCAAGAGACCCAGTACTTC.

This clone was picked up one time. The J gene is TRBJ2-7, the V gene TRBV19; 8 bases agree with TRBD1. The ends lost 6 bases at V and 2 bases at J; junction bases unmatched: 12. The germline V gene encodes CDR1 LNHDA and CDR2 SQIVND (reference sequence). This CDR3 is 16 amino acids long. Written as DNA, the CDR3 is TGTGCCAGTAGCCCCCAGGGACAGGCCTTTACCTACGAGCAGTACTTC. This encodes CASSPQGQAFTYEQYF.

The rearrangement uses TRBV5-1 and TRBJ2-2; possible D gene TRBD1, 5 bases. V was pared by 3 bases and J by 3 bases, with 12 bases between. CDR1 and CDR2 from the germline V gene are SGHRS and YFSETQ. The CDR3 has 15 amino acids. CDR3 sequence reads: CASSYQGVDTGELFF. CDR3 in DNA: TGCGCCAGCAGCTACCAGGGCGTTGACACCGGGGAGCTGTTTTTT.

This rearrangement joins TRBV18 to TRBJ1-2; the match to TRBD1 covers 9 bases. J gave up 5 bases and V 4 bases, and 11 bases lay outside the gene matches. The CDR3 runs 16 residues. Germline CDR1 is KGHSH and CDR2 is LQKENI. DNA for the CDR3: TGTGCCAGCTCACTGGGATCGGGACAGGGAGGATATGGCTACACCTTC. This encodes CASSLGSGQGGYGYTF.

This sequence joins TRBV6-5 and TRBJ1-2; D not resolved. The CDR3 runs to 13 residues. V dropped 2 bases and J dropped 6 bases, with 10 bases sitting between them. From germline, CDR1 is MNHEY and CDR2 SVGAGI. CDR3 in amino acids: CASSYGAHHGYTF. Written as DNA, the CDR3 is TGTGCCAGCAGTTACGGAGCACATCATGGCTACACCTTC.

This chain joins TRBV21-1 and TRBJ1-1. TRBV21-1 is a documented pseudogene. The CDR3 extends over 16 amino acids. The CDR3: CASSKVRAEGGTEAFF. CDR3 DNA sequence: TGTGCCAGCAGCAAAGTTCGGGCGGAGGGAGGGACTGAAGCTTTCTTT.

This clone has a single count. The chain is built from TRBV6-6 and TRBJ2-2; 7 nucleotides match TRBD1. Germline lookup yields CDR1 MNHNY and CDR2 SVGAGI (reference sequence). CDR3 length: 14 residues. V gave up 5 bases and J gave up 2 bases; unmatched junction bases: 2. This chain's CDR3 is CASSGTANTGELFF. For the CDR3, the DNA is TGTGCCAGCAGTGGGACAGCAAACACCGGGGAGCTGTTTTTT.

The chain employs TRBV7-9 and TRBJ2-1; D is unresolved. Deletions cut 5 bases from V and 4 bases from J, with 12 bases between. The CDR3 covers 14 residues. In germline, CDR1 is SEHNR, CDR2 FQNEAQ (reference sequence). The CDR3 nucleotides read TGTGCCAGCAGCCCCCGGCGGCAATACAATGAGCAGTTCTTC. Translation gives CASSPRRQYNEQFF. The whole variable domain, filled in from reference TRBV7-9 and TRBJ2-1, reads DTGVSQNPRHKITKRGQNVTFRCDPISEHNRLYWYRQTLGQGPEFLTYFQNEAQLEKSRLLSDRFSAERPKGSFSTLEIQRTEQGDSAMYLCASSPRRQYNEQFFGPGTRLTVL.

The CDR3 spells CASSDPLTGDEQYF. In DNA form, the CDR3 reads TGTGCCAGCAGCGACCCCTTGACAGGGGACGAGCAGTACTTC. The V call is TRBV9, the J call TRBJ2-7; TRBD1 aligns across 8 bases. Trimming took 3 bases from V and 5 from J; bases not matched to a gene: 7. This CDR3 has 14 amino acids. Germline lookup yields CDR1 SGDLS and CDR2 YYNGEE.